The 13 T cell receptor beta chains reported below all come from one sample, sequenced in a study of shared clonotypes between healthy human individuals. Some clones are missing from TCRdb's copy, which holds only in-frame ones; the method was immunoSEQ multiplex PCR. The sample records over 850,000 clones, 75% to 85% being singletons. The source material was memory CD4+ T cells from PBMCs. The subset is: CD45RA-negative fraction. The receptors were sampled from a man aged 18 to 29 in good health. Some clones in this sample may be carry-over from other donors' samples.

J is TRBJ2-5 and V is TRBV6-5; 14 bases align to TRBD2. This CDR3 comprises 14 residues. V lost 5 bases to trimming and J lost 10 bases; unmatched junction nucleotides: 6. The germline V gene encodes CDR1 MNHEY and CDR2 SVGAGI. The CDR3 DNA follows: TGTGCCAGCAGTAAGGGACTAGCGGGAGTGGACCAGTACTTC. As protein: CASSKGLAGVDQYF.

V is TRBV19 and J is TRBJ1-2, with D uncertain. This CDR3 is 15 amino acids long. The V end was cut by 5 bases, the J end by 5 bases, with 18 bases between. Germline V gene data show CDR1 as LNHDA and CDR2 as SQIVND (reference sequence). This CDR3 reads CASSPRHTRGYGYTF. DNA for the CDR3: TGTGCCAGTAGTCCCCGGCACACTCGAGGATATGGCTACACCTTC.

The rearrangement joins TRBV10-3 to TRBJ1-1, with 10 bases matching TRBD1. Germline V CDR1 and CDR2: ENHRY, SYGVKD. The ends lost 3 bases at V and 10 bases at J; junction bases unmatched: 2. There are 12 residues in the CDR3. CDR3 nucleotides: TGTGCCATCAGTGAAGGGGACAGGGGAGCTTTCTTT. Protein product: CAISEGDRGAFF.

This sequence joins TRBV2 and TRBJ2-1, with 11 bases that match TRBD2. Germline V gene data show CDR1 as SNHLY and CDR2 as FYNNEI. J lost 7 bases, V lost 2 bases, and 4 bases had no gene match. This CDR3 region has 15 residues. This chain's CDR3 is CASSELAGGGNEQFF. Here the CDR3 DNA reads TGTGCCAGCAGTGAACTAGCGGGAGGTGGTAATGAGCAGTTCTTC.

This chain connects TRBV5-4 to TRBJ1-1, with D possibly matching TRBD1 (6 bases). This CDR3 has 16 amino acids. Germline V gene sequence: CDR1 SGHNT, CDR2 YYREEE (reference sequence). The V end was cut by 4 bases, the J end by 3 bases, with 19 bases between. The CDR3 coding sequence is TGTGCCAGCAGCCTCGGAGGGGGACAAATCCACACTGAAGCTTTCTTT. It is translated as CASSLGGGQIHTEAFF. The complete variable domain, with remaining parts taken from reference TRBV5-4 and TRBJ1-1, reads ETGVTQSPTHLIKTRGQQVTLRCSSQSGHNTVSWYQQALGQGPQFIFQYYREEENGRGNFPPRFSGLQFPNYSSELNVNALELDDSALYLCASSLGGGQIHTEAFFGQGTRLTVV.

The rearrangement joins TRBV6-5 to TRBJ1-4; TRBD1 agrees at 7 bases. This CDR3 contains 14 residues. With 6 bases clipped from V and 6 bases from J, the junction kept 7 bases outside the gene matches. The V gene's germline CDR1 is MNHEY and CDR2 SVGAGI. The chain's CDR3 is CASSPTGRDEKLFF. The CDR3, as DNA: TGTGCCAGCAGCCCGACAGGGAGGGATGAAAAACTGTTTTTT.

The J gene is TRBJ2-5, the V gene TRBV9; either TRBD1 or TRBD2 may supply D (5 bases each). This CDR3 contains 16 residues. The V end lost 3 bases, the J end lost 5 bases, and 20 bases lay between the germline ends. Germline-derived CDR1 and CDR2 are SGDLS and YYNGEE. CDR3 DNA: TGTGCCAGCAGCGGGCAGAGGGACGGACGAGGGGAGACCCAGTACTTC. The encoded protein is CASSGQRDGRGETQYF.

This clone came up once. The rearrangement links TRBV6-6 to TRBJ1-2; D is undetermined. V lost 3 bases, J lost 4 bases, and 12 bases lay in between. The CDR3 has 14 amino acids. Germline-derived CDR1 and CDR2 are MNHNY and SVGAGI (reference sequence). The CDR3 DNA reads TGTGCCAGCAGTTATGTCGAAGGTTCCTATGGCTACACCTTC. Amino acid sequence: CASSYVEGSYGYTF.

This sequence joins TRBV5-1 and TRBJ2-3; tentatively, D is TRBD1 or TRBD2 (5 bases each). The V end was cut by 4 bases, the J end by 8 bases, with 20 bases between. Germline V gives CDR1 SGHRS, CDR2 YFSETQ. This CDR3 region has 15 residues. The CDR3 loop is CASSQSGTGPGTQYF. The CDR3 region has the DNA TGCGCCAGCAGCCAGAGTGGGACCGGTCCTGGTACGCAGTATTTT.

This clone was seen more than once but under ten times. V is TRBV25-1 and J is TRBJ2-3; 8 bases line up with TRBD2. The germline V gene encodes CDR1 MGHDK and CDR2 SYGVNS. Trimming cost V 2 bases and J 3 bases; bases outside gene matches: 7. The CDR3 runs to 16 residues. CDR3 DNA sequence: TGTGCCAGCAGTGAACATAGCGGGACTGGGACAGATACGCAGTATTTT. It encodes CASSEHSGTGTDTQYF.

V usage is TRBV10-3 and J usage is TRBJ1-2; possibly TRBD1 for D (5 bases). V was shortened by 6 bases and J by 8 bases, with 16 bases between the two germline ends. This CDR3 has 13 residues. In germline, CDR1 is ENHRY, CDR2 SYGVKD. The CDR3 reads CAISDDRTMGYTF. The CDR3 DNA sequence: TGTGCCATCAGCGACGACAGAACTATGGGCTACACCTTC.

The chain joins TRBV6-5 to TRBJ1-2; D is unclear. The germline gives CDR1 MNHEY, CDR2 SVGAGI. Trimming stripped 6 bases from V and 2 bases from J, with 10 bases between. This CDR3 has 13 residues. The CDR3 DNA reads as TGTGCCAGCAGGCGCCAGGACAACTATGGCTACACCTTC. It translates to CASRRQDNYGYTF.

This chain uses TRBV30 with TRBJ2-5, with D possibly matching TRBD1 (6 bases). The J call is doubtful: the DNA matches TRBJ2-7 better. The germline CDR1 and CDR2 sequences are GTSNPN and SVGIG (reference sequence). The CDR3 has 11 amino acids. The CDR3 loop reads CAWQGTHEQYF. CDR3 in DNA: TGTGCCTGGCAGGGGACCCACGAGCAGTACTTC.